Following are 24 T cell receptor beta chains from one sample sequenced in a study of control samples from healthy donors and cancer patients (dated by TCRdb to between 2020 and 2021). Libraries were prepared through the immunoSEQ multiplex PCR assay. The immuneACCESS repertoire file appears here via TCRdb, limited to in-frame rearrangements. These files lack a portion of the clones; in checked studies, under half of the deficit traces to unresolved V genes, and the cause of the others is not known. In this sample the table shows about 52,000 clones, roughly 96% of which occur a single time. The ten biggest clones cover approximately 2.4% of the sample. Sequencing used blood. The receptors come from a man under 40 in good health.

This sequence joins TRBV7-9 and TRBJ2-7, with D possibly being TRBD1 or TRBD2 (5 bases each). This CDR3 is built from 13 residues. Trimming took 4 bases from V and 0 from J, leaving 7 bases between them. The germline V gene has CDR1 SEHNR and CDR2 FQNEAQ (reference sequence). This CDR3 reads CASSYGTSYEQYF. CDR3 DNA: TGTGCCAGCAGCTACGGGACCTCCTACGAGCAGTACTTC.

V gene TRBV27 combines with J gene TRBJ1-5; 11 nucleotides agree with TRBD1. The germline V gene has CDR1 MNHEY and CDR2 SMNVEV (reference sequence). Unmatched junction bases numbered 3, after V lost 2 bases and J lost 6 bases. CDR3 length: 15 amino acids. CDR3 DNA sequence: TGTGCCAGCAGTTTAATTGGGACAGGGGGTCAGCCCCAGCATTTT. Translating gives CASSLIGTGGQPQHF.

This clone was seen just once. The chain has TRBV19 and TRBJ2-2, with 12 bases fitting TRBD2. The J segment lost 2 bases and the V segment lost 8 bases, leaving 6 bases of the junction unmatched. The CDR3 runs to 16 residues. Germline CDR1 is LNHDA and CDR2 is SQIVND (reference sequence). CDR3 in DNA: TGTGCCAGTTCTAGCGGGAGGGCCAGCAACACCGGGGAGCTGTTTTTT. Translation gives CASSSGRASNTGELFF. Full variable domain (outside the CDR3, taken from reference TRBV19 and TRBJ2-2): DGGITQSPKYLFRKEGQNVTLSCEQNLNHDAMYWYRQDPGQGLRLIYYSQIVNDFQKGDIAEGYSVSREKKESFPLTVTSAQKNPTAFYLCASSSGRASNTGELFFGEGSRLTVL.

The gene calls are TRBV7-9 and TRBJ1-1; possible D gene TRBD1, 6 bases. The germline V gene encodes CDR1 SEHNR and CDR2 FQNEAQ (reference sequence). The ends were cut back, 5 bases at V and 0 bases at J, with 16 bases in the middle. The CDR3 contains 16 residues. The CDR3 nucleotides are TGTGCCAGCAGCGCACCGGACAGACCTATGAACACTGAAGCTTTCTTT. The encoded protein is CASSAPDRPMNTEAFF.

The chain recombines TRBV13 with TRBJ1-2, with D tentatively TRBD1 (5 bases). The length of the CDR3 is 15 residues. The germline gives CDR1 PRHDT, CDR2 FYEKMQ (reference sequence). V lost 5 bases, J lost 4 bases, and 17 bases lay in between. For the CDR3, the DNA is TGTGCCAGCAGCCCGTCTGGGCCTGGGGGCTATGGCTACACCTTC. Translation gives CASSPSGPGGYGYTF.

This chain connects TRBV4-3 to TRBJ2-7, with 11 positions matching TRBD2. The CDR3 consists of 15 residues. The V gene's germline CDR1 is LGHNA and CDR2 YSLEER. V shed 3 bases and J 3 bases; nucleotides not matched to a gene: 4. Here the CDR3 reads CASSQGTSGDYEQYF. CDR3 nucleotide sequence: TGCGCCAGCAGCCAGGGGACTAGCGGAGACTACGAGCAGTACTTC.

The V call is TRBV5-6, the J call TRBJ2-7; a possible D gene is TRBD1 (5 bases). Germline values: CDR1 SGHDT, CDR2 YYEEEE. Trimming shortened V by 0 bases and J by 0 bases, and 7 bases separated the two germline ends. CDR3 size: 14 residues. The CDR3 DNA reads as TGTGCCAGCAGCTTGGTTCAGGGCTCCTACGAGCAGTACTTC. Protein: CASSLVQGSYEQYF.

This chain joins TRBV3-1 (or the pseudogene TRBV3-2) and TRBJ2-3, with D perhaps given as TRBD1 or TRBD2 (5 bases each). This CDR3 is 16 amino acids long. Trimming removed 2 bases from V and 0 bases from J, with 12 bases in between. Germline values: CDR1 LGHDT, CDR2 YNNKEL (reference sequence). The CDR3 is CASSQTMGRSTDTQYF. CDR3 coding DNA: TGTGCCAGCAGCCAAACCATGGGACGGAGCACAGATACGCAGTATTTT.

The rearrangement uses TRBV4-2 and TRBJ2-1, with 8 bases lining up with TRBD2. Germline V gene sequence: CDR1 LGHNA, CDR2 YNFKEQ. Losses at the gene ends were 0 bases for V and 1 base for J; bases not matched to a gene: 2. This CDR3 spans 16 amino acids. Here the CDR3 DNA reads TGTGCCAGCAGCCAAGAGGCGGGAGGTTCCTACAATGAGCAGTTCTTC. Protein product: CASSQEAGGSYNEQFF.

This clone was seen only once. The chain joins TRBV1 to TRBJ2-2; TRBD2 is the table's D call and was not checked against the DNA. TRBV1 is listed as a pseudogene. The CDR3 covers 19 residues. The CDR3 sequence: CTSSQEPRRTSEIAGELFF. DNA of the CDR3: TGCACCAGCAGCCAAGAACCCAGGAGGACTAGCGAGATAGCCGGGGAGCTGTTTTTT.

The chain uses TRBV19 and TRBJ2-5; perhaps TRBD1 as D (6 bases). Germline V lookup: CDR1 LNHDA, CDR2 SQIVND (reference sequence). CDR3 length equals 14 residues. The ends were cut back, 6 bases at V and 3 bases at J, with 14 bases in the middle. The CDR3 DNA reads TGTGCCAGTAGCTGGACAGTTAACAAAGAGACCCAGTACTTC. This sequence encodes CASSWTVNKETQYF.

The chain carries TRBV5-1 and TRBJ1-5; D remains ambiguous. Germline V CDR1 and CDR2: SGHRS, YFSETQ. Trimming took off 0 bases at V and 0 bases at J, with 7 bases between the two ends. The length of the CDR3 is 15 residues. CDR3 protein: CASSLVSGSNQPQHF. CDR3 coding DNA: TGCGCCAGCAGCTTGGTGTCAGGTAGCAATCAGCCCCAGCATTTT. Full variable domain (rest looked up from reference TRBV5-1 and TRBJ1-5): KAGVTQTPRYLIKTRGQQVTLSCSPISGHRSVSWYQQTPGQGLQFLFEYFSETQRNKGNFPGRFSGRQFSNSRSEMNVSTLELGDSALYLCASSLVSGSNQPQHFGDGTRLSIL.

The V gene is TRBV13, the J gene TRBJ1-2; D remains ambiguous. The CDR3 runs 14 residues. CDR1 and CDR2 (germline): PRHDT, FYEKMQ (reference sequence). V lost 0 bases to trimming and J lost 2 bases, with 7 bases between them. CDR3 sequence reads: CASSLGSQNYGYTF. The CDR3 DNA reads TGTGCCAGCAGCTTAGGCAGCCAAAACTATGGCTACACCTTC.

The chain links TRBV10-3 to TRBJ2-3, with D possibly TRBD2 on 6 matching bases. CDR1 is ENHRY and CDR2 is SYGVKD in the germline V gene. The V end lost 4 bases, the J end lost 6 bases, and 14 bases lay between the germline ends. CDR3 size: 14 residues. CDR3 nucleotide sequence: TGTGCCATCAGTGGGAGGGGCCAGTACGATACGCAGTATTTT. It translates to CAISGRGQYDTQYF.

The chain links TRBV27 to TRBJ1-6; D uncertain. The CDR3 sequence is 11 residues long. Trimming stripped 5 bases from V and 9 bases from J, with 5 bases between. Germline CDR1 MNHEY, CDR2 SMNVEV (reference sequence). The CDR3 DNA sequence: TGTGCCAGCAGTACCCCTTCACCCCTCCACTTT. Its protein product is CASSTPSPLHF.

V usage is TRBV7-2 and J usage is TRBJ2-7; D unclear. Between the trimmed V and J ends, which lost 6 bases and 2 bases, there was a span of 14 bases. Germline values: CDR1 SGHTA, CDR2 FQGNSA. The CDR3 totals 14 residues. Written as DNA, the CDR3 is TGTGCCAGCAGACGAGGACCTTATGCCTACGAGCAGTACTTC. This gives the protein CASRRGPYAYEQYF. The whole variable domain, remainder taken from reference TRBV7-2 and TRBJ2-7, is GAGVSQSPSNKVTEKGKDVELRCDPISGHTALYWYRQSLGQGLEFLIYFQGNSAPDKSGLPSDRFSAERTGGSVSTLTIQRTQQEDSAVYLCASRRGPYAYEQYFGPGTRLTVT.

The V call is TRBV4-1, the J call TRBJ2-1; TRBD2 matches 7 bases. This CDR3 has 16 amino acids. Germline assignment: CDR1 MGHRA and CDR2 YSYEKL. Trimming took 0 bases from V and 0 from J; bases not matched to a gene: 2. DNA for the CDR3: TGCGCCAGCAGCCAAGACGGGGGGAGCTCCTACAATGAGCAGTTCTTC. Encoded protein: CASSQDGGSSYNEQFF.

This rearrangement joins TRBV9 to TRBJ2-5, with 7 bases aligning to TRBD2. The V segment lost 0 bases and the J segment 3 bases; nucleotides outside the gene matches: 14. Germline V gene sequence: CDR1 SGDLS, CDR2 YYNGEE. The CDR3 consists of 18 residues. CDR3 loop: CASSVASGAAGAEETQYF. As DNA, the CDR3 is TGTGCCAGCAGCGTAGCCTCAGGAGCGGCGGGAGCAGAAGAGACCCAGTACTTC.

The DNA of the CDR3 is TGTGCCAGCAGCCCAAGCTCCTACAATGAGCAGTTCTTC. Translating gives CASSPSSYNEQFF. The rearrangement links TRBV14 to TRBJ2-1; no firm D call. Per the germline V gene, CDR1 is SGHDN and CDR2 is FVKESK. The CDR3 spans 13 residues. Between the trimmed V and J ends, which lost 4 bases and 0 bases, there was a span of 4 bases.

The chain recombines TRBV11-3 with TRBJ1-5; weak D call: TRBD1 (5 bases). CDR3 size: 17 residues. In germline, CDR1 is SGHNT, CDR2 YENEEA. V was shortened by 5 bases and J by 0 bases, with 17 bases between the two germline ends. The CDR3 spells CASSLPGRFNSNQPQHF. DNA for the CDR3: TGTGCCAGCAGCCTCCCGGGACGTTTCAATAGCAATCAGCCCCAGCATTTT. The full variable domain, rest sourced from reference TRBV11-3 and TRBJ1-5, is EAGVVQSPRYKIIEKKQPVAFWCNPISGHNTLYWYLQNLGQGPELLIRYENEEAVDDSQLPKDRFSAERLKGVDSTLKIQPAELGDSAVYLCASSLPGRFNSNQPQHFGDGTRLSIL.

The CDR3 here is CSVAPLVYNEQFF. The DNA of the CDR3 is TGCAGCGTTGCTCCTCTAGTTTACAATGAGCAGTTCTTC. This sequence joins TRBV29-1 and TRBJ2-1; no clear D. Germline CDR1 reads SQVTM; CDR2 reads ANQGSEA. The ends were cut back, 4 bases at V and 4 bases at J, with 11 bases in the middle. There are 13 residues in the CDR3.

The chain couples TRBV6-5 to TRBJ1-2, with D hard to call. The V end lost 2 bases, the J end lost 2 bases, and 15 bases lay between the germline ends. Germline CDR1 reads MNHEY; CDR2 reads SVGAGI. The CDR3 consists of 16 residues. In DNA, the CDR3 is TGTGCCAGCAGTTACAGTGCTAAAACAGTGAACTATGGCTACACCTTC. It is translated as CASSYSAKTVNYGYTF.

V usage is TRBV18 and J usage is TRBJ2-2; no clear D. CDR1 and CDR2 from the germline V gene are KGHSH and LQKENI. This CDR3 is 14 amino acids long. V shed 2 bases and J shed 1 base, with 5 bases lying between them. This chain's CDR3 is CASSPGKNTGELFF. In nucleotides, the CDR3 is TGTGCCAGCTCACCAGGAAAGAACACCGGGGAGCTGTTTTTT.

The rearrangement links TRBV6-6 to TRBJ2-7; 9 bases line up with TRBD2. The CDR3 spans 15 residues. Germline-derived CDR1 and CDR2 are MNHNY and SVGAGI (reference sequence). The junction had 6 bases not matched to a gene; V was cut back by 0 bases and J by 6 bases. The CDR3 nucleotides read TGTGCCAGCAGTTACTCGTTAGCGGGAGTTCCCGAGCAGTACTTC. Amino acid sequence: CASSYSLAGVPEQYF.